The clone carrying this T cell receptor beta chain was seen only a few times. Antigen: not known. These data come from a study of post-analysis software for immune sequencing data. Germline V lookup: CDR1 MNHNS, CDR2 SASEGT. The CDR3 loop spans 13 amino acids. V shed 6 bases and J shed 8 bases, with 13 bases lying between them. Overall study results and limits: Relative to controls, patients had several TRBV segments at higher frequency, with TRBV5-6, TRBV5-1 and TRBV20-1 among these.

Unique molecular identifiers tagged the TCR beta cDNA libraries. Each CDR3 protein is one row after TCRdb ran MiXCR on the PCR reads. Of roughly 800,000 distinct CDR3 sequences listed, roughly 50% were seen once; the top ten hold roughly 4.9%. The sequencing sample was made of blood. This TCR was sampled from a girl aged 10-17 years with multiple sclerosis. The chain links TRBV6-1 to TRBJ1-4; no clear D gene. The CDR3 reads CASSGSGKEKLFF. CDR3 coding DNA: TGTGCCAGCAGCGGATCTGGGAAAGAAAAACTGTTTTTT.